This TCR beta chain is from a study of siplizumab effects on memory and regulatory T cells. General study points: Relative to controls at roughly 26%, mappable alloreactive CD4+ clones exhibited a mean Treg-derived proportion of around 69% with siplizumab. Naive T cells, seemingly more diverse than memory cells, seemed major alloresponse contributors. Roughly 75-95% of dividing CD4+ or CD8+ clones were without an attributable naive or memory phenotype.

Germline V lookup: CDR1 SGHNT, CDR2 YYREEE (reference sequence). This CDR3 is 15 amino acids long. J lost 3 bases, V lost 2 bases, and 5 bases had no gene match. About this clone itself: The antigen is unknown.

Generated by immunoSEQ multiplex PCR, the TCRdb table keeps only in-frame clones and is missing some. This table holds about 97,000 clones, 80% to 95% found once. The sequence derives from a human donor in good health. What was sequenced was CD4+ T cells sorted from blood. The V call is TRBV5-4, the J call TRBJ2-1; 7 bases match TRBD1. In DNA form, the CDR3 reads TGTGCCAGCAGCTTTGGTGGGGACAGCTACAATGAGCAGTTCTTC. Translation gives CASSFGGDSYNEQFF.